This T cell receptor (beta chain) was retrieved from a study of T cell repertoires in cytomegalovirus infection (dated by TCRdb to between 2019 and 2020). For the study in its entirety: The HLA type of each donor mattered for the analysis, because public TCR beta signatures pointed to carriage of CMV infection along with the matching HLA type. Paper-wide results and their limitations: The ex vivo response was dominated by HLA-C-restricted CMV-specific TCR beta clonotypes, which also provided the single most frequent clonotype in two of eight donors. Carriers of CMV infection plus the relevant HLA type were discriminated by the cumulative frequency of public TCR beta family members in the study cohort and in an independent roughly 370-donor cohort.

V is cut by 5 bases and J by 2 bases, and the space between the germline ends is 13 bases. The CDR3 goes from the cysteine to the phenylalanine over 15 residues. This entry keeps only the CDR3 DNA: 45 bases, framed from base 1. Based on the germline V gene (reference sequence), the CDR1 and CDR2 sequences are LNHDA and SQIVND. A note on this clonotype: The antigen this receptor binds is unknown. No per-base quality is available; no much larger clone lies one base away.

The reads were generated on an Illumina HiSeq 1500. TCRdb handled the public reads itself, with Q25 trimming in fastp and clone calling in MiXCR, and kept productive beta chains. Records with the same CDR3 protein are collapsed into one entry carrying the most frequent genes and DNA. The sample data list fewer than 550,000 distinct CDR3 sequences, and about 11% of these were observed just once. The ten largest make up about 9.4% of the sample. The sequence derives from a human donor in good health (CMV status not recorded). Some clones in this sample may be carry-over from other donors' samples. The V gene is TRBV19 and the J gene is TRBJ1-5, with the identity of the D gene unclear. Sequenced material: PBMCs. For the CDR3, the sequence is CASSYEGVGNQPQHF. DNA sequence: TGTGCCAGTAGTTATGAGGGAGTCGGCAATCAGCCCCAGCATTTT.